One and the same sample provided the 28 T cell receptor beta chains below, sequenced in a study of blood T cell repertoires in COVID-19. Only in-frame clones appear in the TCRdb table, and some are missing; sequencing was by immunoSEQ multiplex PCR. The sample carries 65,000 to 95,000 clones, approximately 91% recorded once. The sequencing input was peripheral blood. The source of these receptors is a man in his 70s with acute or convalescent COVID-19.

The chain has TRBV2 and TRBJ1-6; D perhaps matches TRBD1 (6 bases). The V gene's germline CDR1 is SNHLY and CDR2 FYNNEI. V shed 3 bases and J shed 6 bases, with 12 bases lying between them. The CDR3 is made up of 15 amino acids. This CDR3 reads CASSDGGAINSPLHF. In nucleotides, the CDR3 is TGTGCCAGCAGTGATGGGGGGGCGATTAATTCACCCCTCCACTTT. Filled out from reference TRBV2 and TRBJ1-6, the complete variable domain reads EPEVTQTPSHQVTQMGQEVILRCVPISNHLYFYWYRQILGQKVEFLVSFYNNEISEKSEIFDDQFSVERPDGSNFTLKIRSTKLEDSAMYFCASSDGGAINSPLHFGNGTRLTVT.

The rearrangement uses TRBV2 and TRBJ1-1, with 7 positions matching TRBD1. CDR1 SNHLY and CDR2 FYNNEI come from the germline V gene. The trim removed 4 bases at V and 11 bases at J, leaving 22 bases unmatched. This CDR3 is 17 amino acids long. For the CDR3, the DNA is TGTGCCAGCAGTGGGGGCGACAGGGCTTATGGGCTTATCCAGGCTTTCTTT. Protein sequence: CASSGGDRAYGLIQAFF.

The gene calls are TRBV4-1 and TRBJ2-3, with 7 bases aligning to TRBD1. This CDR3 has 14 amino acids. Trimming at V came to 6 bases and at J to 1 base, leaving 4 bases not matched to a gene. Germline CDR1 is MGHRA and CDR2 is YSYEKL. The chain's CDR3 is CASSHTGGTDTQYF. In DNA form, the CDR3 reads TGCGCCAGCAGTCACACAGGGGGCACAGATACGCAGTATTTT.

The chain's CDR3 is CASTGNTEAFF. DNA of the CDR3: TGTGCCAGCACGGGGAACACTGAAGCTTTCTTT. The V and J genes are TRBV6-5 and TRBJ1-1; D gene ambiguous. This CDR3 region has 11 residues. Germline CDR1 and CDR2: MNHEY and SVGAGI. V was pared by 7 bases and J by 1 base, with 4 bases between.

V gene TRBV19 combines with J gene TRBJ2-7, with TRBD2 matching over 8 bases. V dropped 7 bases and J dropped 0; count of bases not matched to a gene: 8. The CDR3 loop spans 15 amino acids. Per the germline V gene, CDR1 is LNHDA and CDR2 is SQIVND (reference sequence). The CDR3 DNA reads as TGTGCCAGTACGTCAACGCGGGGGGCCTCCTACGAGCAGTACTTC. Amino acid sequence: CASTSTRGASYEQYF.

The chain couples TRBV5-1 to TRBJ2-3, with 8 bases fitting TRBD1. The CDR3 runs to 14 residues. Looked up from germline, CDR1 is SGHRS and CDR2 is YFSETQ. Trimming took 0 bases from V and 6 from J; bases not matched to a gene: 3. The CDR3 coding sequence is TGCGCCAGCAGCTTGGGGACAGGGTCGGATACGCAGTATTTT. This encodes CASSLGTGSDTQYF.

CDR3 in DNA: TGTGCCAGCGATACAACCAAGACTAGCGGGAGGTTATACGAGCAGTACTTC. Its translation: CASDTTKTSGRLYEQYF. This chain uses TRBV28 with TRBJ2-7; 13 bases line up with TRBD2. Trimming removed 8 bases from V and 4 bases from J; junction bases left unmatched: 14. The germline V gene encodes CDR1 MDHEN and CDR2 SYDVKM. CDR3 length: 17 amino acids.

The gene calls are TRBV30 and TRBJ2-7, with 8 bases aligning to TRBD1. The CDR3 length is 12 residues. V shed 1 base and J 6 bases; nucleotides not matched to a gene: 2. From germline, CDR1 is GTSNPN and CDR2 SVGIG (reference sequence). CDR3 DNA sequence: TGTGCCTGGAGTGGGACAGGGCGCGAGCAGTACTTC. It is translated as CAWSGTGREQYF.

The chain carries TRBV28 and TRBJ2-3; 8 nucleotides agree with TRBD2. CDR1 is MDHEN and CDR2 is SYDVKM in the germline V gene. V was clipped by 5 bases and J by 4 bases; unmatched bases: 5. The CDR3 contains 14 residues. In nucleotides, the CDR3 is TGTGCCAGCAGTCTACGCGGGGGGCCAGATACGCAGTATTTT. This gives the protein CASSLRGGPDTQYF.

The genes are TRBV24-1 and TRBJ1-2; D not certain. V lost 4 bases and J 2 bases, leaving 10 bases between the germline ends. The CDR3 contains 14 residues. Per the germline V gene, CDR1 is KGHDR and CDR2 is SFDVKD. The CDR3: CATSEPTENYGYTF. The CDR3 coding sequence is TGTGCCACCAGTGAACCAACCGAGAACTATGGCTACACCTTC.

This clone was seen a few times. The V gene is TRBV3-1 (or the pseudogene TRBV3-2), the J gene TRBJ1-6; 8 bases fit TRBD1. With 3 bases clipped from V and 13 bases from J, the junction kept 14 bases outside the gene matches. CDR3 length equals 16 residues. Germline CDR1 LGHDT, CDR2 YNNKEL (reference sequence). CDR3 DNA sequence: TGTGCCAGCAGCCACGGAAATATGGACAGGGTTTTCCCCCTCCACTTT. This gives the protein CASSHGNMDRVFPLHF.

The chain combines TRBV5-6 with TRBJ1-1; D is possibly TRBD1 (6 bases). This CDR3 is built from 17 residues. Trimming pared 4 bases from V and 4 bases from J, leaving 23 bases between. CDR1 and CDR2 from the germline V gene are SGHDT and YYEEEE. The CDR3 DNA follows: TGTGCCAGCAGCCATAGGACAGAGGCCCAATACGTCACTGAAGCTTTCTTT. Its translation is CASSHRTEAQYVTEAFF.

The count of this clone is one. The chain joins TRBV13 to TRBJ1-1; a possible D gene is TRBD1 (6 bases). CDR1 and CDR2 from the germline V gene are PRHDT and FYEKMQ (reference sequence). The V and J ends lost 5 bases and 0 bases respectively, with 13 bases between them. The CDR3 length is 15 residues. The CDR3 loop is CASSPFGGLNTEAFF. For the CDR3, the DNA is TGTGCCAGCAGCCCATTCGGGGGGCTGAACACTGAAGCTTTCTTT.

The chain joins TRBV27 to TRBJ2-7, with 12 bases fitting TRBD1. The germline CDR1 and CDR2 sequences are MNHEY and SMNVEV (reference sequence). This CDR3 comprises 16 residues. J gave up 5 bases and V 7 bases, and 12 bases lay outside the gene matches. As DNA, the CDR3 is TGTGCCAGCAAATTGAAGGGACAGGGGGCTTTGGACGAGCAGTACTTC. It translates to CASKLKGQGALDEQYF.

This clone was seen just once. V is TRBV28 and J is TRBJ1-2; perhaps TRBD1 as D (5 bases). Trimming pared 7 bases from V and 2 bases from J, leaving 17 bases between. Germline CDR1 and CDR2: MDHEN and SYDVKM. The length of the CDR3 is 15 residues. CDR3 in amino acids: CASTLSRVGNYGYTF. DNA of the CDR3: TGTGCCAGCACTTTGTCCAGGGTGGGGAACTATGGCTACACCTTC.

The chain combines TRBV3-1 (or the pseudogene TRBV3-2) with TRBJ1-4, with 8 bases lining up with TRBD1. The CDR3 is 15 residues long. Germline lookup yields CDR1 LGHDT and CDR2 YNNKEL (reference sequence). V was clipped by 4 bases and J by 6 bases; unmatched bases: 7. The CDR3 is CASSRKGTGDEKLFF. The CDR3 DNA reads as TGTGCCAGCAGCCGCAAAGGGACAGGTGATGAAAAACTGTTTTTT.

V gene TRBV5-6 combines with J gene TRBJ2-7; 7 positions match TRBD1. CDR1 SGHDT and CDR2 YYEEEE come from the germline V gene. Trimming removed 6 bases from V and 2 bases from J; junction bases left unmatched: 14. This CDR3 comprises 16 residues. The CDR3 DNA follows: TGTGCCAGCATAAAGCGGACAGGAACTAAGACCTACGAGCAGTACTTC. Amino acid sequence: CASIKRTGTKTYEQYF.

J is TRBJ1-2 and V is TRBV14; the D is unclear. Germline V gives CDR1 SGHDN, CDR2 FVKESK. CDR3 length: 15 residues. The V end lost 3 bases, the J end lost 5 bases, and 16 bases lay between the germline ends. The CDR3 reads CASSHPAFPDYGYTF. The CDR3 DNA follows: TGTGCCAGCAGCCATCCCGCATTCCCAGATTATGGCTACACCTTC.

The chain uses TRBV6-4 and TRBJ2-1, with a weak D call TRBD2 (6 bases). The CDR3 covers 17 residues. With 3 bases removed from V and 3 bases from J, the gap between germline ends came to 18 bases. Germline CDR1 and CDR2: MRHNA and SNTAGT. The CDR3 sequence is CASSEGRGPGLYNEQFF. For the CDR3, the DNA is TGTGCCAGCAGTGAAGGGAGAGGGCCGGGACTCTACAATGAGCAGTTCTTC.

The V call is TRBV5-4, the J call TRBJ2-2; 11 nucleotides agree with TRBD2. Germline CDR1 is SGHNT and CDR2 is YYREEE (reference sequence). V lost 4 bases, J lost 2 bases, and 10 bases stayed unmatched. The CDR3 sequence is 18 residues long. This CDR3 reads CASSRPGTSGRNTGELFF. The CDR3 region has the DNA TGTGCCAGCAGCCGACCCGGGACTAGCGGACGTAACACCGGGGAGCTGTTTTTT.

The CDR3 region is CASSYLTVNYEQYF. As DNA, the CDR3 is TGTGCCAGCAGTTACTTGACAGTCAACTACGAGCAGTACTTC. J is TRBJ2-7 and V is TRBV6-6; tentatively, D is TRBD1 (5 bases). The CDR3 loop spans 14 amino acids. CDR1 is MNHNY and CDR2 is SVGAGI in the germline V gene (reference sequence). V was trimmed by 1 base and J by 3 bases, leaving 10 bases between them.

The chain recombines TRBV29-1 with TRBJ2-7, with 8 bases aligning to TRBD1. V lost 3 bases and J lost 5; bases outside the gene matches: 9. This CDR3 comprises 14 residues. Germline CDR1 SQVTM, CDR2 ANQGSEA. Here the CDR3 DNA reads TGCAGCGTTGATGGTGCCAGGGGGCGCGACGAGCAGTACTTC. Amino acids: CSVDGARGRDEQYF.

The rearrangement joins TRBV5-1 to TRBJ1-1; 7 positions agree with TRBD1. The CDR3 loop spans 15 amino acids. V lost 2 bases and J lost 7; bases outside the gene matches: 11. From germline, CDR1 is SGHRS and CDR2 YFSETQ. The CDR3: CASSFDSGGKIEAFF. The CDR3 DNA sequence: TGCGCCAGCAGCTTTGACTCAGGGGGTAAGATTGAAGCTTTCTTT. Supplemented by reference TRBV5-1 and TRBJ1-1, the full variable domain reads KAGVTQTPRYLIKTRGQQVTLSCSPISGHRSVSWYQQTPGQGLQFLFEYFSETQRNKGNFPGRFSGRQFSNSRSEMNVSTLELGDSALYLCASSFDSGGKIEAFFGQGTRLTVV.

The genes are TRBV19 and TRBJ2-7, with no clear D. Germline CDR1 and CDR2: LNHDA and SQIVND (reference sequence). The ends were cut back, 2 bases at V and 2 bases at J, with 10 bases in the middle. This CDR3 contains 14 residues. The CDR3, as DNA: TGTGCCAGTAGTATATCCGCGGAGACCTACGAGCAGTACTTC. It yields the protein CASSISAETYEQYF.

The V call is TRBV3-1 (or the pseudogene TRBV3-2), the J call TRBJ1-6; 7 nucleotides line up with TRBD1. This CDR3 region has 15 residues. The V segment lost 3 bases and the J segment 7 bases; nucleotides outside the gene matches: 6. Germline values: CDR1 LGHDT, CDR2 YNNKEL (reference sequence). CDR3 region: CASSQPGQRNSPLHF. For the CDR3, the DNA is TGTGCCAGCAGCCAGCCGGGACAGAGGAATTCACCCCTCCACTTT.

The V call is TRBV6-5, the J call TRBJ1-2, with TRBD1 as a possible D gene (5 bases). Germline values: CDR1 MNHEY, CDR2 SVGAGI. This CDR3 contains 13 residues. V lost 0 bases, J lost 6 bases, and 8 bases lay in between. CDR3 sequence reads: CASSYSGVDGYTF. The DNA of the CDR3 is TGTGCCAGCAGTTACTCAGGGGTCGATGGCTACACCTTC.

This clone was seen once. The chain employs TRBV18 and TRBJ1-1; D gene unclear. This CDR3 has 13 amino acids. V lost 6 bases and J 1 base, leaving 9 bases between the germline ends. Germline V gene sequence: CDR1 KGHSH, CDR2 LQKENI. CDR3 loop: CASSPRANTEAFF. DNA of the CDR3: TGTGCCAGCTCCCCAAGAGCGAACACTGAAGCTTTCTTT.

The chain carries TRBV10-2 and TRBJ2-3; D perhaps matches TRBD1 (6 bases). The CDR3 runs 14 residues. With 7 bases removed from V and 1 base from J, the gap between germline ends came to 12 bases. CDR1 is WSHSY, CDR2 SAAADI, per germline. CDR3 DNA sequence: TGCGCCAGCAATCTGGGGGCCGGCACAGATACGCAGTATTTT. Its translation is CASNLGAGTDTQYF.